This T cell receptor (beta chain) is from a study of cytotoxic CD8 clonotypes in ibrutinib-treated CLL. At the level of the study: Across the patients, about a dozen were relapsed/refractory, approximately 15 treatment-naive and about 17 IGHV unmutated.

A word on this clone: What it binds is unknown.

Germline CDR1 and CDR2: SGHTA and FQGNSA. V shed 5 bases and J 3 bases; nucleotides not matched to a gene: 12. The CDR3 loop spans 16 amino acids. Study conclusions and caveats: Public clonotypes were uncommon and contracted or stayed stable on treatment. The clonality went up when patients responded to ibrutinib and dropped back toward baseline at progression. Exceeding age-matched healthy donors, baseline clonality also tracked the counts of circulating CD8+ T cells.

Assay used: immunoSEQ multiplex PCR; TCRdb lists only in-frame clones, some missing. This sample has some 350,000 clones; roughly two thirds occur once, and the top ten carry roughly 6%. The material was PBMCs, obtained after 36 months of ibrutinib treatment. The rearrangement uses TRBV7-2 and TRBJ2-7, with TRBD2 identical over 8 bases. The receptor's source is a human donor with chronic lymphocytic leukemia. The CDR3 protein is CASSPPGVAGLYEQYF. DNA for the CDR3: TGTGCCAGCAGCCCCCCCGGCGTAGCGGGGCTCTACGAGCAGTACTTC.